The rows below give T cell receptor beta chains drawn from one sample of a study of T cells expressing NK-cell markers. TCRdb reprocessed the 5' RACE reads and keeps a single row for each CDR3 protein, giving no DNA. Its listing shows about 460,000 distinct CDR3 sequences. Sample: blood T cells: a sorted CD56 or NKG2C T cell subset, CD4+ or CD8+ T cells, or bulk PBMC T cells (not recorded which). All receptors come from a woman aged 45-65 years in good health. The CDR3 runs from the conserved cysteine through the conserved F or W. Each record gives: CDR3 length, V gene, J gene, CDR3 protein.

len: 16
v_gene: TRBV10-3
j_gene: TRBJ2-6
CDR3aa: CAIRQGTVSGANVLTF

len: 15
v_gene: TRBV9
j_gene: TRBJ2-1
CDR3aa: CASSPRTSGSNEQFF

len: 18
v_gene: TRBV7-7
j_gene: TRBJ2-1
CDR3aa: CASSLAPRLAGGPGEQFF

len: 14
v_gene: TRBV4-2
j_gene: TRBJ1-3
CDR3aa: CASSQEGQGNTIYF

len: 14
v_gene: TRBV10-2
j_gene: TRBJ1-5
CDR3aa: CASSESGGDQPQHF

len: 19
v_gene: TRBV12-3/TRBV12-4
j_gene: TRBJ2-7
CDR3aa: CASSLALRGLRVSAYEQYF

len: 13
v_gene: TRBV19
j_gene: TRBJ2-3
CDR3aa: CASTRSRGDTQYF

len: 14
v_gene: TRBV5-1
j_gene: TRBJ2-2
CDR3aa: CASRLNTVPGELFF

len: 12
v_gene: TRBV28
j_gene: TRBJ1-5
CDR3aa: CASRDRREPQHF

len: 16
v_gene: TRBV12-3/TRBV12-4
j_gene: TRBJ2-1
CDR3aa: CASSLYSAGGSVEQFF

len: 13
v_gene: TRBV18
j_gene: TRBJ2-1
CDR3aa: CASSPWARDEQFF

len: 14
v_gene: TRBV20-1
j_gene: TRBJ1-2
CDR3aa: CSARPTRSNYGYTF

len: 18
v_gene: TRBV11-2
j_gene: TRBJ2-2
CDR3aa: CASSQGLVETRMTGELFF

len: 18
v_gene: TRBV6-6
j_gene: TRBJ2-1
CDR3aa: CASNSRGTSGSSYNEQFF

len: 14
v_gene: TRBV29-1
j_gene: TRBJ1-2
CDR3aa: CSVGPSAVHSGYTF

len: 14
v_gene: TRBV29-1
j_gene: TRBJ2-3
CDR3aa: CSVVPAETTDTQYF

len: 13
v_gene: TRBV20-1
j_gene: TRBJ1-5
CDR3aa: CSARRTRNQPQHF

len: 15
v_gene: TRBV19
j_gene: TRBJ2-1
CDR3aa: CASSTQAGVVNEQFF

len: 13
v_gene: TRBV12-3/TRBV12-4
j_gene: TRBJ2-5
CDR3aa: CASSLVVGRTQYF

len: 13
v_gene: TRBV10-3
j_gene: TRBJ1-5
CDR3aa: CASTRGGNQPQHF

len: 13
v_gene: TRBV5-1
j_gene: TRBJ2-1
CDR3aa: CASSLGFRNEQFF

len: 14
v_gene: TRBV7-9
j_gene: TRBJ1-4
CDR3aa: CASSLPGQGEKLFF

len: 15
v_gene: TRBV9
j_gene: TRBJ1-1
CDR3aa: CASSSTGGTNTEAFF

len: 16
v_gene: TRBV6-5
j_gene: TRBJ1-5
CDR3aa: CASSPDRGLSAQPQHF

len: 14
v_gene: TRBV10-3
j_gene: TRBJ2-1
CDR3aa: CAIYAGGGGNEQFF

len: 16
v_gene: TRBV7-9
j_gene: TRBJ2-1
CDR3aa: CASSHLWDREYNEQFF

len: 14
v_gene: TRBV10-3
j_gene: TRBJ1-1
CDR3aa: CASLSGTENTEAFF

len: 16
v_gene: TRBV7-9
j_gene: TRBJ2-2
CDR3aa: CASSNRGGPNTGELFF

len: 13
v_gene: TRBV20-1
j_gene: TRBJ1-1
CDR3aa: CSAPGDGNTEAFF

len: 17
v_gene: TRBV20-1
j_gene: TRBJ2-3
CDR3aa: CSASSPVAGGPADTQYF

len: 16
v_gene: TRBV14
j_gene: TRBJ2-1
CDR3aa: CASSQGSSGRGREQFF

len: 13
v_gene: TRBV6-1
j_gene: TRBJ2-5
CDR3aa: CASRPSGVETQYF

len: 15
v_gene: TRBV12-3/TRBV12-4
j_gene: TRBJ2-1
CDR3aa: CASVISGRPYNEQFF

len: 15
v_gene: TRBV12-3/TRBV12-4
j_gene: TRBJ1-4
CDR3aa: CASSPPESGHEKLFF

len: 16
v_gene: TRBV5-1
j_gene: TRBJ2-2
CDR3aa: CASSYYGRFNTGELFF

len: 11
v_gene: TRBV6-1
j_gene: TRBJ1-5
CDR3aa: CASSEVQPQHF

len: 14
v_gene: TRBV2
j_gene: TRBJ1-5
CDR3aa: CASSSAGSNQPQHF

len: 13
v_gene: TRBV27
j_gene: TRBJ1-2
CDR3aa: CASSLPGAHGYTF

len: 15
v_gene: TRBV20-1
j_gene: TRBJ2-1
CDR3aa: CSASKLAGVYNEQFF

len: 14
v_gene: TRBV19
j_gene: TRBJ2-7
CDR3aa: CASSISQGLYEQYF

len: 18
v_gene: TRBV12-3/TRBV12-4
j_gene: TRBJ1-1
CDR3aa: CASSLARTGIVWNTEAFF

len: 13
v_gene: TRBV12-3/TRBV12-4
j_gene: TRBJ2-7
CDR3aa: CASSSEWAYEQYF

len: 13
v_gene: TRBV29-1
j_gene: TRBJ2-7
CDR3aa: CSVVTSGGAEQYF

len: 15
v_gene: TRBV5-6
j_gene: TRBJ1-3
CDR3aa: CASSLGKLSGNTIYF

len: 17
v_gene: TRBV29-1
j_gene: TRBJ2-7
CDR3aa: CSVVILVVGGSSYEQYF

len: 16
v_gene: TRBV5-1
j_gene: TRBJ2-3
CDR3aa: CASSRLTSGLSDTQYF

len: 13
v_gene: TRBV29-1
j_gene: TRBJ2-1
CDR3aa: CSAGLAQLNEQFF

len: 15
v_gene: TRBV7-9
j_gene: TRBJ2-3
CDR3aa: CASSLQGVITDTQYF

len: 13
v_gene: TRBV10-3
j_gene: TRBJ1-2
CDR3aa: CAIGGGGAYGYTF

len: 14
v_gene: TRBV12-3/TRBV12-4
j_gene: TRBJ2-7
CDR3aa: CASAGLARPYEQYF

len: 14
v_gene: TRBV6-1
j_gene: TRBJ2-7
CDR3aa: CATRTGQGVYEQYF

len: 15
v_gene: TRBV15
j_gene: TRBJ2-3
CDR3aa: CATSRAPGETDTQYF

len: 12
v_gene: TRBV6-6
j_gene: TRBJ2-3
CDR3aa: CASSFRFDTQYF

len: 13
v_gene: TRBV24-1
j_gene: TRBJ2-1
CDR3aa: CATSDSSYNEQFF

len: 17
v_gene: TRBV5-6
j_gene: TRBJ1-4
CDR3aa: CASSSTARVATNEKLFF

len: 15
v_gene: TRBV20-1
j_gene: TRBJ2-7
CDR3aa: CSAPSSGRAPYEQYF

len: 15
v_gene: TRBV5-1
j_gene: TRBJ2-2
CDR3aa: CASINREGGTGELFF

len: 14
v_gene: TRBV3-1
j_gene: TRBJ2-7
CDR3aa: CASSQATAYYEQYF

len: 15
v_gene: TRBV3-1
j_gene: TRBJ2-3
CDR3aa: CASRSGAGGLDTQYF

len: 17
v_gene: TRBV18
j_gene: TRBJ2-3
CDR3aa: CASSPLNSIGDPDTQYF